This T cell receptor beta chain emerged from a study of T-cell memory formation after mild COVID-19. Broader study findings: Clones contracting over day 15 to 85 were CD4/CD8 balanced, with later expanders leaning CD4+.

V was trimmed by 7 bases and J by 0 bases, leaving 14 bases between them. Germline-derived CDR1 and CDR2 are SQVTM and ANQGSEA. This CDR3 region has 14 residues. This clonotype was seen many times. Antigen specificity is unknown. Each CDR3 protein gets one entry after TCRdb re-called the 5' RACE reads with MiXCR. The sample shows 120,000 to 150,000 distinct CDR3 sequences, 6% to 7% of them seen only once. The clonotype comes from an adult woman who had mild COVID-19 (a few samples of this study predate the infection). Cell type and time point are not known. The chain has TRBV29-1 and TRBJ2-3; D is unclear. Sequencing was performed on PBMCs or a T cell subset sorted from them (not recorded which). The CDR3 region is CSADRRGSTDTQYF. CDR3 DNA: TGCAGCGCCGATCGGCGCGGAAGCACAGATACGCAGTATTTT.